This record looks at one T cell receptor beta chain sequence and its context. The antigen remains undetermined. Distinct nucleotide sequences in the sample also encode this CDR3. The deep-level immunoSEQ assay was used. Several immunoSEQ 96-well plates shared each subset's DNA, each plate a replicate. Some 28,000 T cell genomes (around 310 ng DNA) went into each PBMC replicate. The repertoire was sequenced with immunoSEQ multiplex PCR; TCRdb's copy has only in-frame clones and lacks some. The sample has about 470,000 clones, about four fifths seen once. The sample belongs to a study of shared clonotypes between healthy human individuals. Broader study findings: A limitation of the genetic and exposure-history diversity represented arose from few donors.

Deletions cut 5 bases from V and 4 bases from J, with 15 bases between. Germline V gives CDR1 PRHDT, CDR2 FYEKMQ (reference sequence). The CDR3 loop spans 15 amino acids. What was sequenced was PBMCs. This chain uses TRBV13 with TRBJ1-3; D is unresolved. The receptor was derived from a middle-aged woman in good health. Some clones in this sample may be carry-over from other donors' samples. Here the CDR3 reads CASSPQAHEGNTIYF. The CDR3, as DNA: TGTGCCAGCAGCCCCCAGGCCCATGAGGGAAACACCATATATTTT.